This T cell receptor (beta chain) was identified during a study of cytomegalovirus exposure and HLA in healthy donors. The wider study: The same platform was used for the approximately 120 validation repertoires as for the 650 to 800 first-cohort repertoires, as reported in a later analysis.

Sequencing used immunoSEQ multiplex PCR; TCRdb keeps in-frame clones, though not all of them. The table records fewer than 200,000 clones, more than 75% of them present only once. This CDR3 has 14 amino acids. The V and J ends lost 0 bases and 5 bases respectively, with 5 bases between them. Germline CDR1 and CDR2: LNHNV and YYDKDF (reference sequence). The specimen was PBMCs. The receptor was derived from a young man in good health and CMV-seropositive. V is TRBV15 and J is TRBJ1-6, with D unresolved. DNA of the CDR3: TGTGCCACCAGCAGAGATCCCGATAATTCACCCCTCCACTTT. Protein sequence: CATSRDPDNSPLHF.